This passage covers 20 T cell receptor beta chains from one sample sequenced in a study of T-cell reconstitution after alpha-beta-depleted transplantation in children (dated by TCRdb to the mid-2010s). Library generation was performed with PCR. TCRdb names Illumina HiSeq 2500 as the instrument used. To normalize quantification of the TCRbeta repertoire, the TCR libraries were built with molecular barcoding that relied on unique molecular identifiers. Using fastp at Q25 and MiXCR, TCRdb reprocessed the public reads and kept productive beta chains. CDR3 protein sequences are deduplicated, and each keeps its most common genes and DNA. Counted in this sample were about 540,000 distinct CDR3 sequences; around 17% of them appeared once. 2.5% to 3.5% of the sample comes from the top ten. The material sequenced was PBMCs from the stem cell graft donor, taken from the stem cell graft. The receptors derive from a human donor who donated a stem cell graft to a child with acute lymphoblastic leukemia.

This chain uses TRBV9 with TRBJ2-3; D gene ambiguous. Trimming left V 0 bases short and J 2 bases short, with 7 bases between. This CDR3 is built from 14 residues. CDR1 and CDR2 (germline): SGDLS, YYNGEE. CDR3 loop: CASSVDPATDTQYF. The CDR3 DNA sequence: TGTGCCAGCAGCGTAGACCCAGCCACAGATACGCAGTATTTT.

In the case of this clonotype: A read error may produce the germline difference seen at one junction end. The V gene is TRBV3-1, the J gene TRBJ2-7; TRBD2 matches at 9 bases. Germline V lookup: CDR1 LGHDT, CDR2 YNNKEL (reference sequence). The CDR3 contains 18 residues. The CDR3 sequence: CACSQLGLARRGTSEQYF. As DNA, the CDR3 is TGTGCCTGCAGCCAACTGGGACTAGCTAGGCGAGGGACCTCCGAGCAGTACTTC.

The rearrangement links TRBV5-4 to TRBJ2-1; D gene ambiguous. V was trimmed by 0 bases and J by 5 bases, leaving 12 bases between them. CDR1 and CDR2 (germline): SGHNT, YYREEE (reference sequence). The CDR3 covers 15 residues. The CDR3 spells CASSLAVGYHNEQFF. For the CDR3, the DNA is TGTGCCAGCAGCTTGGCCGTAGGCTACCACAATGAGCAGTTCTTC.

A note on this clonotype: The CDR3 ends on some other residue instead of the conserved phenylalanine or tryptophan, so this is likely a read error. The chain joins TRBV6-1 to TRBJ1-2; D may be TRBD1 (5 bases). This CDR3 is 17 amino acids long. Germline assignment: CDR1 MNHNS and CDR2 SASEGT. Trimming took off 6 bases at V and 3 bases at J, with 23 bases between the two ends. The CDR3 spells CASRRPGPQKGDYGYTS. The CDR3 DNA sequence: TGTGCCAGCAGACGGCCGGGACCGCAGAAGGGTGACTATGGCTACACCTCC.

This chain links TRBV12-3 or TRBV12-4 with TRBJ2-7, with 9 bases identical to TRBD1. The trim removed 6 bases at V and 0 bases at J, leaving 9 bases unmatched. The CDR3 consists of 16 residues. Written as DNA, the CDR3 is TGTGCCAGCAGCCCCCGTCGGACAGGGGACTCCTACGAGCAGTACTTC. This encodes CASSPRRTGDSYEQYF.

In this sample, this clonotype turned up a few times. Written as DNA, the CDR3 is TGTGCCAGCAGCTTAGTGGGCCAGTCAAACACAGATACGCAGTATTTT. This gives the protein CASSLVGQSNTDTQYF. The J gene is TRBJ2-3, the V gene TRBV7-8; D remains ambiguous. Looked up from germline, CDR1 is SGHVS and CDR2 is FQNEAQ. The length of the CDR3 is 16 residues. V was pared by 1 base and J by 2 bases, with 13 bases between.

This clonotype was detected only a few times. The genes are TRBV7-9 and TRBJ2-1; D is unresolved. The CDR3 totals 14 residues. V was shortened by 2 bases and J by 4 bases, with 9 bases between the two germline ends. Germline values: CDR1 SEHNR, CDR2 FQNEAQ (reference sequence). The chain's CDR3 is CASSLPDWYNEQFF. For the CDR3, the DNA is TGTGCCAGCAGCTTACCAGACTGGTACAATGAGCAGTTCTTC.

A few counts support this clonotype. This chain joins TRBV29-1 and TRBJ1-2; TRBD1 agrees at 9 bases. The CDR3 length is 12 residues. V lost 6 bases, J lost 4 bases, and 3 bases stayed unmatched. Germline V CDR1 and CDR2: SQVTM, ANQGSEA. The CDR3: CSVPGQGYGYTF. The CDR3 coding sequence is TGCAGCGTGCCGGGACAGGGCTATGGCTACACCTTC.

The chain is built from TRBV2 and TRBJ2-2; unclear D gene. CDR1 is SNHLY and CDR2 is FYNNEI in the germline V gene. The CDR3 is 13 amino acids. Trimming removed 11 bases at V and 6 bases at J, with 16 bases between. The CDR3 sequence is CAGARTNAGELFF. DNA for the CDR3: TGTGCCGGAGCCAGGACCAACGCCGGGGAGCTGTTTTTT.

This clonotype was seen only a few times. The V and J genes are TRBV20-1 and TRBJ2-2; 13 bases match TRBD2. Germline lookup yields CDR1 DFQATT and CDR2 SNEGSKA (reference sequence). There are 12 residues in the CDR3. CDR3 DNA: TGCATGACTAGCGGGAGGTCCGGGGAGCTGTTTTTT. Its protein is CMTSGRSGELFF.

This chain connects TRBV5-1 to TRBJ2-1; D tentatively fits TRBD1 or TRBD2 (5 bases each). This CDR3 is built from 18 residues. V lost 4 bases and J 0 bases, leaving 20 bases between the germline ends. Germline V gene data show CDR1 as SGHRS and CDR2 as YFSETQ. CDR3 DNA: TGCGCCAGCAGCGTATTATTAGAGGGACGGAGCTCCTACAATGAGCAGTTCTTC. It specifies CASSVLLEGRSSYNEQFF.

This sequence joins TRBV20-1 and TRBJ2-7; 10 bases agree with TRBD2. CDR3 length: 18 residues. The V segment lost 2 bases and the J segment 3 bases; nucleotides outside the gene matches: 16. CDR1 DFQATT and CDR2 SNEGSKA come from the germline V gene (reference sequence). The CDR3 sequence: CSARTLAGFGLPHYEQYF. Written as DNA, the CDR3 is TGCAGTGCTAGAACACTAGCGGGATTTGGTCTTCCCCACTACGAGCAGTACTTC.

A few counts support this clonotype. The chain couples TRBV3-1 to TRBJ2-1, with D possibly called TRBD1 or TRBD2 (5 bases each). V was trimmed by 4 bases and J by 5 bases, leaving 21 bases between them. Germline assignment: CDR1 LGHDT and CDR2 YNNKEL (reference sequence). The CDR3 runs 17 residues. DNA of the CDR3: TGTGCCAGCAGCCTGATAGGTGCAGGGAGCCGCGACAATGAGCAGTTCTTC. It codes for CASSLIGAGSRDNEQFF.

About this clonotype: A much larger clone sits a single nucleotide away, making a read error possible. The V gene is TRBV20-1, the J gene TRBJ2-2; 8 bases match TRBD1. Germline V gene lookup returns CDR1 DFQATT and CDR2 SNEGSKA (reference sequence). There are 15 residues in the CDR3. The ends lost 2 bases at V and 3 bases at J; junction bases unmatched: 5. CDR3 sequence reads: CSARPGGEDTGELFF. CDR3 coding DNA: TGCAGTGCTAGACCAGGGGGCGAGGACACCGGGGAGCTGTTTTTT.

This clonotype turned up a few times. The V call is TRBV21-1, the J call TRBJ2-7; TRBD2 is the table's D call, not checked against the DNA. TRBV21-1 is termed a pseudogene. The CDR3 contains 16 residues. This CDR3 reads CASSTQTSGSSYEQYF. The CDR3 DNA sequence: TGTGCCAGCAGCACACAGACTAGCGGGAGCTCCTACGAGCAGTACTTC.

This clonotype was counted a few times. The genes are TRBV15 and TRBJ1-5; D call uncertain. The CDR3 runs 13 residues. From germline, CDR1 is LNHNV and CDR2 YYDKDF (reference sequence). The V end lost 10 bases, the J end lost 0 bases, and 10 bases lay between the germline ends. CDR3 amino acids: CASQLSSNQPQHF. DNA for the CDR3: TGTGCCAGCCAGTTGAGTAGCAATCAGCCCCAGCATTTT.

V usage is TRBV11-3 and J usage is TRBJ2-1; D gene ambiguous. The CDR3 covers 14 residues. CDR1 and CDR2 (germline): SGHNT, YENEEA. V gave up 4 bases and J gave up 10 bases, with 17 bases separating them. This CDR3 reads CASSSAGLVREQFF. CDR3 sequence (DNA): TGTGCCAGCAGCTCAGCCGGATTAGTTCGAGAGCAGTTCTTC. Drawing the rest from reference TRBV11-3 and TRBJ2-1, the complete variable domain is EAGVVQSPRYKIIEKKQPVAFWCNPISGHNTLYWYLQNLGQGPELLIRYENEEAVDDSQLPKDRFSAERLKGVDSTLKIQPAELGDSAVYLCASSSAGLVREQFFGPGTRLTVL.

This clonotype was recorded a few times. The chain couples TRBV25-1 to TRBJ2-7; maybe TRBD2 (5 bases). This CDR3 spans 14 amino acids. The germline V gene has CDR1 MGHDK and CDR2 SYGVNS. With 3 bases removed from V and 3 bases from J, the gap between germline ends came to 12 bases. Written as DNA, the CDR3 is TGTGCCAGCAGTGACGGAGGCAGAGGCTACGAGCAGTACTTC. Residues: CASSDGGRGYEQYF.

The rearrangement joins TRBV7-8 to TRBJ1-6; the D is unclear. V was shortened by 4 bases and J by 10 bases, with 11 bases between the two germline ends. Germline CDR1 SGHVS, CDR2 FQNEAQ. This CDR3 spans 13 amino acids. CDR3 coding DNA: TGTGCCAGCAGCTCCGGCGGTGAATCACCCCTCCACTTT. It encodes CASSSGGESPLHF.

This clonotype was recorded a few times. The chain joins TRBV11-2 to TRBJ2-7, with D maybe TRBD1 (5 bases). Germline loops: CDR1 SGHAT, CDR2 FQNNGV. Trimming pared 5 bases from V and 4 bases from J, leaving 12 bases between. The CDR3 loop spans 13 amino acids. This CDR3 reads CASSPLTEYEQYF. CDR3 nucleotide sequence: TGTGCCAGCAGCCCCCTGACAGAATACGAGCAGTACTTC. Combining the CDR3 with reference TRBV11-2 and TRBJ2-7 gives the whole variable domain EAGVAQSPRYKIIEKRQSVAFWCNPISGHATLYWYQQILGQGPKLLIQFQNNGVVDDSQLPKDRFSAERLKGVDSTLKIQPAKLEDSAVYLCASSPLTEYEQYFGPGTRLTVT.